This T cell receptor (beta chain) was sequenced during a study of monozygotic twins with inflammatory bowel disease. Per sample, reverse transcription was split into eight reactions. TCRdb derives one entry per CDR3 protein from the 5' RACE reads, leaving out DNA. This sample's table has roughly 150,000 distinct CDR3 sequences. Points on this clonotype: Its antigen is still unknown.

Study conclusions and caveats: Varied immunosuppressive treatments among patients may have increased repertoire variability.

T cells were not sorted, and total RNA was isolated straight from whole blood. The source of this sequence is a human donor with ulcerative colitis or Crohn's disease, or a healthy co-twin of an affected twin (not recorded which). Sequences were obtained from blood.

The chain's CDR3 is CASSSSGSQETQYF. V is TRBV7-3 and J is TRBJ2-5. The CDR3 consists of 14 residues. Per germline, CDR1 SGHTA and CDR2 FQGTGA.